Given below is one T cell receptor (beta chain) in context. In the original processing: Researchers report that nucleated cell counts were estimated from reference gene primer amplification. Sequencing used immunoSEQ multiplex PCR; TCRdb keeps in-frame clones, though not all of them. V and J calls plus clone size are reproduced from that table; the DNA served to infer D and trimming. The sample lists some 250,000 clones, 75% to 90% occurring once. The data derive from a study of blood T cell repertoires in COVID-19. The study drew participants aged about 18 to 89 years from 20 to 30 US areas. Sequenced sample: PBMCs or T cells enriched from blood (not recorded which). The origin of this receptor is a woman aged 50 to 60 who had recovered from COVID-19.

CDR3 amino acids: CASSSEQGRSNSPLHF. CDR3 coding DNA: TGTGCCAGCAGTTCCGAACAGGGTAGAAGTAATTCACCCCTCCACTTT. This rearrangement joins TRBV28 to TRBJ1-6, with a tentative D call TRBD1 (6 bases). The CDR3 covers 16 residues. Trimming took 4 bases from V and 6 from J, leaving 16 bases between them. Per germline, CDR1 MDHEN and CDR2 SYDVKM.